This paragraph covers one T cell receptor (beta chain) sequence. Its antigen remains unidentified. The data derive from a study of cytomegalovirus exposure and HLA in healthy donors. The overall study: Genotyping showed roughly 81% of 398 donors falling in the Caucasian-associated ancestry cluster. Study observations and caveats: Reported findings show TCR beta sequences accurately forecast HLA-A and HLA-B alleles in most subjects.

The V and J ends lost 3 bases and 11 bases, in that order; junction bases with no gene match: 18. There are 19 residues in the CDR3. Germline CDR1 is LNHDA and CDR2 is SQIVND (reference sequence). The study ran its PCR with 60 Vbeta and 13 Jbeta primers. The table came from immunoSEQ multiplex PCR; TCRdb's copy has only in-frame clones and leaves some out. The data hold 90,000 to 130,000 clones, with around 64% observed a single time. This receptor was identified in a man younger than 40 in good health and CMV-seropositive. The specimen sequenced was PBMCs. J is TRBJ2-1 and V is TRBV19, with 14 bases identical to TRBD2. This chain's CDR3 is CASSILFRSGLAGVSQQFF. Here the CDR3 DNA reads TGTGCCAGTAGTATTTTATTTAGATCGGGACTAGCGGGAGTTAGTCAGCAGTTCTTC. Based on the CDR3 plus reference TRBV19 and TRBJ2-1, the full variable domain is DGGITQSPKYLFRKEGQNVTLSCEQNLNHDAMYWYRQDPGQGLRLIYYSQIVNDFQKGDIAEGYSVSREKKESFPLTVTSAQKNPTAFYLCASSILFRSGLAGVSQQFFGPGTRLTVL.